This T cell receptor beta chain was captured by sequencing in a study of T cell repertoires in cytomegalovirus infection. Study background: An indication of both CMV infection and matching HLA type came from public TCR beta signatures. Findings and caveats of the study: Dominating the ex vivo response were TCR beta clonotypes that were CMV-specific and HLA-C-restricted.

TCRdb independently ran MiXCR on the reads; one entry per CDR3 protein. The sample shows 740,000 or so distinct CDR3 sequences, under 40% of them seen only once. This clonotype was found many times. Its antigen is unknown. Per the germline V gene, CDR1 is SGHVS and CDR2 is FNYEAQ. The CDR3 is 15 residues long. With V trimmed by 6 bases and J by 3 bases, 10 bases remained unmatched. The origin of this receptor is a human donor in good health (CMV status not recorded). Some clones in this sample may be carry-over from other donors' samples. Sequenced: PBMCs. The chain links TRBV7-6 to TRBJ2-7, with 8 nucleotides matching TRBD1. The CDR3 DNA follows: TGTGCCAGCAGTTATCGGGGACAGGCGGGCTACGAGCAGTACTTC. This sequence encodes CASSYRGQAGYEQYF.